One sample yielded the 23 T cell receptor beta chains listed below, sequenced in a study of blood T cell repertoires in COVID-19. Libraries were prepared by immunoSEQ multiplex PCR; TCRdb keeps only in-frame clonotypes and omits some of them. Of 250,000 to 300,000 clones in the sample, 75% to 90% are singletons; the top ten hold 3.7%. The sample taken for sequencing was peripheral blood. The receptors come from a woman aged 40 to 50 with acute or convalescent COVID-19.

V gene TRBV7-2 combines with J gene TRBJ2-5, with 7 bases lining up with TRBD1. V lost 1 base and J lost 5; bases outside the gene matches: 13. CDR3 length equals 17 residues. Germline V lookup: CDR1 SGHTA, CDR2 FQGNSA. The CDR3 loop is CASSLEVKGGARETQYF. The CDR3 coding sequence is TGTGCCAGCAGCTTAGAGGTAAAAGGGGGCGCACGGGAGACCCAGTACTTC.

The rearrangement links TRBV6-1 to TRBJ2-2; D is uncertain. The V end was cut by 2 bases, the J end by 7 bases, with 5 bases between. CDR1 MNHNS and CDR2 SASEGT come from the germline V gene. The CDR3 extends over 12 amino acids. The CDR3 DNA follows: TGTGCCAGCAGTGAAATCGGCGGGGAGCTGTTTTTT. Its translation: CASSEIGGELFF.

The CDR3 nucleotides are TGCGCCAGCAGTGGGGACAATAACTATGGCTACACCTTC. Translation: CASSGDNNYGYTF. This sequence joins TRBV5-1 and TRBJ1-2, with D maybe TRBD1 (6 bases). Trimming cost V 5 bases and J 1 base, with 9 bases left between them. The CDR3 is 13 residues long. CDR1 and CDR2 from the germline V gene are SGHRS and YFSETQ.

DNA of the CDR3: TGCGCCAGCAGCCAAGCAGGGGGGGCCAACGTCCTGACTTTC. This translates into CASSQAGGANVLTF. The rearrangement joins TRBV4-1 to TRBJ2-6, with a weak D call TRBD1 (5 bases). Germline assignment: CDR1 MGHRA and CDR2 YSYEKL. V was clipped by 1 base and J by 4 bases, with 5 bases between them. The CDR3 has 14 amino acids.

V and J are TRBV20-1 and TRBJ2-1; the match to TRBD2 covers 9 bases. The CDR3 length is 10 residues. After removal of 6 bases from V and 10 bases from J, the junction contained 1 base not matched to a gene. Germline V gene lookup returns CDR1 DFQATT and CDR2 SNEGSKA (reference sequence). CDR3 nucleotide sequence: TGCAGTGCCCTAGCGGGGGAGCAGTTCTTC. Its protein is CSALAGEQFF.

The chain carries TRBV4-1 and TRBJ1-4; the D gene is possibly TRBD1 (6 bases). This CDR3 has 14 residues. Germline-derived CDR1 and CDR2 are MGHRA and YSYEKL. V was trimmed by 1 base and J by 6 bases, leaving 9 bases between them. CDR3 in DNA: TGCGCCAGCAGCCAAGCTGAGGGGGATGAAAAACTGTTTTTT. Its translation: CASSQAEGDEKLFF.

This clone was seen a handful of times. The chain combines TRBV4-1 with TRBJ1-1; D gene ambiguous. CDR1 and CDR2 (germline): MGHRA, YSYEKL. CDR3 length equals 13 residues. V lost 4 bases, J lost 3 bases, and 9 bases lay in between. This chain's CDR3 is CASSPLADTEAFF. Written as DNA, the CDR3 is TGCGCCAGCAGCCCCCTGGCGGACACTGAAGCTTTCTTT.

In its sample, this clone was seen once. The rearrangement joins TRBV19 to TRBJ1-1; D unclear. From germline, CDR1 is LNHDA and CDR2 SQIVND (reference sequence). V was cut by 4 bases and J by 1 base, with 13 bases left in between. This CDR3 is 15 amino acids long. CDR3 sequence: CASSTGGPPNTEAFF. The CDR3 DNA reads as TGTGCCAGTAGTACCGGAGGTCCCCCGAACACTGAAGCTTTCTTT.

The chain links TRBV6-1 to TRBJ1-6, with D maybe TRBD1 (5 bases). Looked up from germline, CDR1 is MNHNS and CDR2 is SASEGT. This CDR3 contains 18 residues. Trimming pared 2 bases from V and 4 bases from J, leaving 18 bases between. The CDR3 DNA follows: TGTGCCAGCAGTGAATTTGCGGGGGGGTATCCGTATAATTCACCCCTCCACTTT. It is translated as CASSEFAGGYPYNSPLHF.

V gene TRBV5-1 combines with J gene TRBJ1-2; 7 nucleotides line up with TRBD1. The V gene end was trimmed by 4 bases and the J gene end by 3 bases; junction bases not matched to a gene: 9. Germline loops: CDR1 SGHRS, CDR2 YFSETQ. The CDR3 runs to 15 residues. CDR3 sequence: CASSQGQRTDYGYTF. The CDR3 DNA follows: TGCGCCAGCAGCCAGGGACAGCGGACAGACTATGGCTACACCTTC.

The chain is built from TRBV18 and TRBJ1-2; D is possibly TRBD1 (5 bases). Germline CDR1 is KGHSH and CDR2 is LQKENI. The V end was cut by 3 bases, the J end by 1 base, with 12 bases between. There are 15 residues in the CDR3. In nucleotides, the CDR3 is TGTGCCAGCTCACCGCTCGGGGGGGATAACTATGGCTACACCTTC. This gives the protein CASSPLGGDNYGYTF. Full variable domain (outside the CDR3, taken from reference TRBV18 and TRBJ1-2): NAGVMQNPRHLVRRRGQEARLRCSPMKGHSHVYWYRQLPEEGLKFMVYLQKENIIDESGMPKERFSAEFPKEGPSILRIQQVVRGDSAAYFCASSPLGGDNYGYTFGSGTRLTVV.

This clone was seen a few times. The chain employs TRBV19 and TRBJ1-2; 8 bases map to TRBD1. V was clipped by 7 bases and J by 1 base; unmatched bases: 2. CDR3 size: 13 residues. Germline V lookup: CDR1 LNHDA, CDR2 SQIVND (reference sequence). The DNA of the CDR3 is TGTGCCAGTAAGGACAGGGTTAACTATGGCTACACCTTC. Translated, it gives CASKDRVNYGYTF.

V gene TRBV18 combines with J gene TRBJ1-3; tentatively, D is TRBD1 (6 bases). The CDR3 covers 14 residues. The germline V and J ends were trimmed by 8 bases and 0 bases, with 11 bases remaining between them. Germline V gene data show CDR1 as KGHSH and CDR2 as LQKENI. The CDR3 reads CASAGDLSGNTIYF. The CDR3 nucleotides read TGTGCCAGCGCAGGGGACCTCTCTGGAAACACCATATATTTT. Full variable domain (remainder filled in from reference TRBV18 and TRBJ1-3): NAGVMQNPRHLVRRRGQEARLRCSPMKGHSHVYWYRQLPEEGLKFMVYLQKENIIDESGMPKERFSAEFPKEGPSILRIQQVVRGDSAAYFCASAGDLSGNTIYFGEGSWLTVV.

The rearrangement joins TRBV7-6 to TRBJ1-1; TRBD1 might be the D (5 bases). There are 13 residues in the CDR3. CDR1 SGHVS and CDR2 FNYEAQ come from the germline V gene. The germline V and J ends were trimmed by 4 bases and 4 bases, with 10 bases remaining between them. CDR3 loop: CASSSPGVTEAFF. For the CDR3, the DNA is TGTGCCAGCAGCTCCCCGGGGGTCACTGAAGCTTTCTTT.

V is TRBV19 and J is TRBJ1-3; D may be TRBD1 (6 bases). CDR3 size: 14 residues. V lost 8 bases and J lost 4, with 15 bases in between. Germline CDR1 LNHDA, CDR2 SQIVND (reference sequence). The CDR3 DNA sequence: TGTGCCAGTTCGGCGGGGGCACTCGGAAACACCATATATTTT. This sequence encodes CASSAGALGNTIYF.

This chain's CDR3 is CAWSRGGASYEQYV. The CDR3 coding sequence is TGTGCCTGGAGTCGGGGGGGGGCCTCCTACGAGCAGTACGTC. This chain uses TRBV30 with TRBJ2-7, with TRBD2 identical over 8 bases. The CDR3 sequence is 14 residues long. Unmatched junction bases numbered 3, after V lost 2 bases and J lost 0 bases. Germline lookup yields CDR1 GTSNPN and CDR2 SVGIG (reference sequence).

The chain has TRBV6-5 and TRBJ1-1; the match to TRBD1 covers 9 bases. Germline lookup yields CDR1 MNHEY and CDR2 SVGAGI. V gave up 6 bases and J gave up 7 bases; unmatched junction bases: 3. The CDR3 totals 12 residues. The CDR3 loop is CASSRQGGEAFF. The CDR3 DNA reads as TGTGCCAGCAGCCGACAGGGGGGTGAAGCTTTCTTT.

This chain connects TRBV28 to TRBJ1-6; 8 nucleotides match TRBD1. V was pared by 4 bases and J by 7 bases, with 9 bases of the junction left unmatched. Looked up from germline, CDR1 is MDHEN and CDR2 is SYDVKM. This CDR3 is 16 amino acids long. This CDR3 reads CASSSPGGGRNSPLHF. CDR3 coding DNA: TGTGCCAGCAGTTCCCCAGGGGGCGGTCGGAATTCACCCCTCCACTTT. Full variable domain (rest looked up from reference TRBV28 and TRBJ1-6): DVKVTQSSRYLVKRTGEKVFLECVQDMDHENMFWYRQDPGLGLRLIYFSYDVKMKEKGDIPEGYSVSREKKERFSLILESASTNQTSMYLCASSSPGGGRNSPLHFGNGTRLTVT.

V is TRBV7-2 and J is TRBJ1-3; D not resolved. Trimming cost V 5 bases and J 2 bases, with 13 bases left between them. This CDR3 contains 15 residues. The germline CDR1 and CDR2 sequences are SGHTA and FQGNSA. The CDR3 here is CASSRVTSAGNTIYF. Here the CDR3 DNA reads TGTGCCAGCAGCCGGGTCACCTCCGCTGGAAACACCATATATTTT.

The chain recombines TRBV2 with TRBJ1-2; 8 bases line up with TRBD1. V trimming: 2 bases; J trimming: 3 bases; junction bases outside the gene matches: 5. The CDR3 is 15 amino acids. CDR1 and CDR2 from the germline V gene are SNHLY and FYNNEI. In DNA form, the CDR3 reads TGTGCCAGCAGTGAAAGGTCAGGGGGCTACTATGGCTACACCTTC. This gives the protein CASSERSGGYYGYTF.

The genes are TRBV9 and TRBJ1-1; 8 bases match TRBD1. The CDR3 length is 16 residues. Germline V CDR1 and CDR2: SGDLS, YYNGEE. V trimming: 3 bases; J trimming: 3 bases; junction bases outside the gene matches: 10. CDR3 DNA: TGTGCCAGCAGCGCCGGAACGCAGGGGGCGTACACTGAAGCTTTCTTT. Protein: CASSAGTQGAYTEAFF.

Worth noting for this clone: Within the sample, other DNA sequences also encode this same CDR3. The J gene is TRBJ2-7, the V gene TRBV18, with TRBD1 identical over 9 bases. This CDR3 region has 14 residues. Losses at the gene ends were 3 bases for V and 4 bases for J; bases not matched to a gene: 4. Germline V CDR1 and CDR2: KGHSH, LQKENI. CDR3 in DNA: TGTGCCAGCTCACCCCCCGACAGGGGGTACGAGCAGTACGTC. It encodes CASSPPDRGYEQYV.

The chain carries TRBV16 and TRBJ1-5; D is unresolved. Between the trimmed V and J ends, which lost 0 bases and 1 base, there was a span of 4 bases. This CDR3 contains 14 residues. Germline CDR1 is KGHSY and CDR2 is FQNENV. The CDR3 region is CASSQSSSNQPQHF. CDR3 DNA: TGTGCCAGCAGCCAATCTAGCAGCAATCAGCCCCAGCATTTT.